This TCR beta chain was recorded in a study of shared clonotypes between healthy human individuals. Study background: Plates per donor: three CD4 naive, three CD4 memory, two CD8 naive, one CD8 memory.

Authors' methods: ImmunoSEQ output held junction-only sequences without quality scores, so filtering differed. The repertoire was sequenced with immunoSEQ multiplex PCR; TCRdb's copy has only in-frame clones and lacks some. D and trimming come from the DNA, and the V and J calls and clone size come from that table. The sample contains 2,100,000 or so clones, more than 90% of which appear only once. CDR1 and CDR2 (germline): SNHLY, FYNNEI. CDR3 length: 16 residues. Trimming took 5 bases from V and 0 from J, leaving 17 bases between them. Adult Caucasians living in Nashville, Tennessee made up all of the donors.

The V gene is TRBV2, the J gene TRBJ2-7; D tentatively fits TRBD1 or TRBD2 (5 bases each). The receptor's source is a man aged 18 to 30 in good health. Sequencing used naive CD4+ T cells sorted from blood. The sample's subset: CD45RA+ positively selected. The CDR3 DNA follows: TGTGCCAGCAGTCTTAGAGGGGTTTCGGACTCCTACGAGCAGTACTTC. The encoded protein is CASSLRGVSDSYEQYF.